This is a list of T cell receptor beta chains from one sample in a study of CD8 T cells in ankylosing spondylitis. TCRdb recomputed calls from the 5' RACE reads with MiXCR, one row per CDR3 protein. The table includes 300,000 to 350,000 distinct CDR3 sequences, around 15% detected once. The sample taken for sequencing was blood, either unsorted or a sorted T cell fraction (not recorded which). Receptor source: a male donor with ankylosing spondylitis or in good health (not recorded which). The CDR3 runs from the conserved cysteine through the conserved F or W. Fields, in order: CDR3 protein, CDR3 DNA, D gene, V gene, J gene, clone size. The D gene is left open where the match is weak. Size values are once, few and many counts, or a class for expanded clones, and some rows have none.

CDR3 protein: CATSDFGQGSNTQYF
CDR3 DNA: TGTGCCACCAGTGATTTTGGACAGGGCTCTAATACGCAGTATTTT
D gene: TRBD1
V gene: TRBV24-1
J gene: TRBJ2-3
clone size: .

CDR3 protein: CSVARGTGYTF
CDR3 DNA: TGCAGCGTTGCGAGGGGGACAGGCTACACCTTC
D gene: .
V gene: TRBV29-1
J gene: TRBJ1-2
clone size: .

CDR3 protein: CSANTGYSSGANVLTF
CDR3 DNA: TGCAGCGCCAACACAGGGTATAGCTCTGGGGCCAACGTCCTGACTTTC
D gene: .
V gene: TRBV29-1
J gene: TRBJ2-6
clone size: many

CDR3 protein: CAISEGLDEQFF
CDR3 DNA: TGTGCCATCAGTGAAGGGTTGGATGAGCAGTTCTTC
D gene: .
V gene: TRBV10-3
J gene: TRBJ2-1
clone size: few

CDR3 protein: CASSLGGQYEQYF
CDR3 DNA: TGTGCCAGCAGCTTGGGGGGGCAGTACGAGCAGTACTTC
D gene: .
V gene: TRBV13
J gene: TRBJ2-7
clone size: few

CDR3 protein: CASSESRGSEKLFF
CDR3 DNA: TGCGCCAGCAGTGAGTCGCGGGGAAGTGAAAAACTGTTTTTT
D gene: .
V gene: TRBV10-1
J gene: TRBJ1-4
clone size: .

CDR3 protein: CASRDTGTPGSEQYF
CDR3 DNA: TGCGCCAGCAGAGATACCGGGACGCCCGGATCCGAGCAGTACTTC
D gene: .
V gene: TRBV5-1
J gene: TRBJ2-7
clone size: many

CDR3 protein: CASGRGGLSYEQYF
CDR3 DNA: TGTGCCAGCGGCCGAGGGGGTCTGTCCTACGAGCAGTACTTC
D gene: .
V gene: TRBV5-6
J gene: TRBJ2-7
clone size: .

CDR3 protein: CASTQGKGSGYTF
CDR3 DNA: TGTGCCAGCACCCAGGGGAAGGGTAGCGGCTACACCTTC
D gene: .
V gene: TRBV6-6
J gene: TRBJ1-2
clone size: .

CDR3 protein: CSASGQNYGYTF
CDR3 DNA: TGCAGTGCCTCGGGACAGAACTATGGCTACACCTTC
D gene: TRBD1
V gene: TRBV20-1
J gene: TRBJ1-2
clone size: .

CDR3 protein: CASSPRSEQYF
CDR3 DNA: TGTGCCAGCAGTCCCCGCAGCGAGCAGTACTTC
D gene: .
V gene: TRBV12-3/TRBV12-4
J gene: TRBJ2-7
clone size: .

CDR3 protein: CASSPRGGQPNTGELFF
CDR3 DNA: TGTGCCAGCAGCCCACGGGGGGGACAACCGAACACCGGGGAGCTGTTTTTT
D gene: TRBD2
V gene: TRBV7-8
J gene: TRBJ2-2
clone size: .

CDR3 protein: CASSLVDSRGGDTQYF
CDR3 DNA: TGTGCCAGCAGCTTAGTAGACTCCAGGGGGGGCGATACGCAGTATTTT
D gene: .
V gene: TRBV7-9
J gene: TRBJ2-3
clone size: .

CDR3 protein: CASSVIEAGEQYF
CDR3 DNA: TGTGCCAGCAGCGTAATTGAGGCGGGCGAGCAGTACTTC
D gene: .
V gene: TRBV9
J gene: TRBJ2-7
clone size: .

CDR3 protein: CASSVAPPDTQYF
CDR3 DNA: TGTGCCAGCAGCGTAGCTCCCCCAGATACGCAGTATTTT
D gene: .
V gene: TRBV9
J gene: TRBJ2-3
clone size: few

CDR3 protein: CASSQDSAGFNEQFF
CDR3 DNA: TGTGCCAGCAGCCAAGATTCAGCGGGTTTCAATGAGCAGTTCTTC
D gene: .
V gene: TRBV4-2
J gene: TRBJ2-1
clone size: many

CDR3 protein: CASSFLGAGDPEQYF
CDR3 DNA: TGTGCCAGCAGTTTCTTGGGAGCGGGGGATCCCGAGCAGTACTTC
D gene: TRBD2
V gene: TRBV12-3/TRBV12-4
J gene: TRBJ2-7
clone size: many

CDR3 protein: CASSSPWAGVEAFF
CDR3 DNA: TGTGCCAGCAGTTCCCCTTGGGCCGGGGTTGAAGCTTTCTTT
D gene: .
V gene: TRBV12-3/TRBV12-4
J gene: TRBJ1-1
clone size: .

CDR3 protein: CASSLGPGTVTDTQYF
CDR3 DNA: TGTGCCAGCAGCTTAGGACCAGGAACGGTCACAGATACGCAGTATTTT
D gene: .
V gene: TRBV7-6
J gene: TRBJ2-3
clone size: .

CDR3 protein: CASSQEIAGSGWGTGELFF
CDR3 DNA: TGTGCCAGCAGCCAAGAAATAGCGGGATCGGGTTGGGGCACCGGGGAGCTGTTTTTT
D gene: TRBD2
V gene: TRBV4-2
J gene: TRBJ2-2
clone size: few

CDR3 protein: CATGQGVYGYTF
CDR3 DNA: TGTGCCACCGGACAGGGGGTCTATGGCTACACCTTC
D gene: TRBD1
V gene: TRBV12-3/TRBV12-4
J gene: TRBJ1-2
clone size: .

CDR3 protein: CSARRANEKLFF
CDR3 DNA: TGCAGTGCTAGACGGGCTAATGAAAAACTGTTTTTT
D gene: .
V gene: TRBV20-1
J gene: TRBJ1-4
clone size: few

CDR3 protein: CASSPGGTGGTDTQYF
CDR3 DNA: TGTGCCAGCAGCCCGGGGGGCACAGGGGGCACAGATACGCAGTATTTT
D gene: .
V gene: TRBV7-6
J gene: TRBJ2-3
clone size: few

CDR3 protein: CASSQAWRGDSNEQYF
CDR3 DNA: TGTGCCAGCAGCCAAGCCTGGAGGGGGGATTCGAACGAGCAGTACTTC
D gene: .
V gene: TRBV3-1
J gene: TRBJ2-7
clone size: .

CDR3 protein: CASSPGLAGLTLGNEQFF
CDR3 DNA: TGCGCCAGCAGCCCGGGACTAGCGGGATTAACCCTTGGGAATGAGCAGTTCTTC
D gene: TRBD2
V gene: TRBV5-1
J gene: TRBJ2-1
clone size: many

CDR3 protein: CASRGAGDTQYF
CDR3 DNA: TGTGCCAGCAGGGGGGCGGGAGATACGCAGTATTTT
D gene: .
V gene: TRBV6-1
J gene: TRBJ2-3
clone size: .

CDR3 protein: CASSYRDSTGELFF
CDR3 DNA: TGTGCCAGCAGCTACCGGGACTCCACCGGGGAGCTGTTTTTT
D gene: .
V gene: TRBV12-3/TRBV12-4
J gene: TRBJ2-2
clone size: .

CDR3 protein: CAGARAGDEQYF
CDR3 DNA: TGTGCCGGCGCTAGGGCAGGCGACGAGCAGTACTTC
D gene: .
V gene: TRBV2
J gene: TRBJ2-7
clone size: .

CDR3 protein: CSAKLQGWSYNEQFF
CDR3 DNA: TGCAGTGCTAAACTTCAGGGGTGGTCCTACAATGAGCAGTTCTTC
D gene: .
V gene: TRBV20-1
J gene: TRBJ2-1
clone size: .

CDR3 protein: CASSYTGQAITDTQYF
CDR3 DNA: TGTGCCAGCAGTTACACCGGGCAGGCAATCACAGATACGCAGTATTTT
D gene: .
V gene: TRBV6-5
J gene: TRBJ2-3
clone size: few

CDR3 protein: CASSQDQGEDSPLHF
CDR3 DNA: TGCGCCAGCAGCCAAGATCAGGGGGAGGATTCACCCCTCCACTTT
D gene: TRBD1
V gene: TRBV4-1
J gene: TRBJ1-6
clone size: few

CDR3 protein: CASPLRDRDRLPTFGELFF
CDR3 DNA: TGCGCCAGCCCGTTACGGGACAGGGATCGCCTCCCTACCTTCGGGGAGCTGTTTTTT
D gene: TRBD1
V gene: TRBV5-1
J gene: TRBJ2-2
clone size: .

CDR3 protein: CARSQGNRETQYF
CDR3 DNA: TGCGCCAGGTCACAGGGGAATCGAGAGACCCAGTACTTC
D gene: TRBD1
V gene: TRBV5-1
J gene: TRBJ2-5
clone size: .

CDR3 protein: CSAAATGVSSYEQYF
CDR3 DNA: TGCAGTGCCGCCGCGACAGGGGTCTCCTCCTACGAGCAGTACTTC
D gene: TRBD1
V gene: TRBV20-1
J gene: TRBJ2-7
clone size: once

CDR3 protein: CASSLGETRPYNEQFF
CDR3 DNA: TGCGCCAGCAGCTTAGGAGAGACTCGGCCCTACAATGAGCAGTTCTTC
D gene: .
V gene: TRBV5-1
J gene: TRBJ2-1
clone size: few

CDR3 protein: CASSADREGKEQYF
CDR3 DNA: TGCGCCAGCAGCGCGGACAGGGAGGGCAAAGAGCAGTACTTC
D gene: .
V gene: TRBV5-1
J gene: TRBJ2-7
clone size: few

CDR3 protein: CASSLSGGAMETQYF
CDR3 DNA: TGTGCCAGCAGCCTGAGCGGGGGGGCTATGGAGACCCAGTACTTC
D gene: TRBD2
V gene: TRBV7-2
J gene: TRBJ2-5
clone size: .

CDR3 protein: CASSRSASGKSSETQYF
CDR3 DNA: TGTGCCAGCTCCCGTTCTGCTAGCGGGAAGTCATCAGAGACCCAGTACTTC
D gene: TRBD2
V gene: TRBV18
J gene: TRBJ2-5
clone size: .

CDR3 protein: CASSLETSGAYEQYF
CDR3 DNA: TGTGCCAGCAGCTTAGAGACTAGCGGGGCCTACGAGCAGTACTTC
D gene: TRBD2
V gene: TRBV11-2
J gene: TRBJ2-7
clone size: few

CDR3 protein: CASSVRGRADTQYF
CDR3 DNA: TGTGCCAGCAGTGTCCGGGGCCGGGCGGATACGCAGTATTTT
D gene: .
V gene: TRBV2
J gene: TRBJ2-3
clone size: .

CDR3 protein: CASSPRGLAGGSRTDTQYF
CDR3 DNA: TGTGCCAGCTCACCCCGTGGACTAGCGGGGGGTTCTCGCACAGATACGCAGTATTTT
D gene: TRBD2
V gene: TRBV18
J gene: TRBJ2-3
clone size: .

CDR3 protein: CASSLKEVAGVTYNEQFF
CDR3 DNA: TGTGCCAGCAGCTTAAAGGAAGTAGCGGGAGTGACTTACAATGAGCAGTTCTTC
D gene: TRBD2
V gene: TRBV11-2
J gene: TRBJ2-1
clone size: many

CDR3 protein: CASSPTSLTDTQYF
CDR3 DNA: TGTGCCAGCAGCCCTACGAGCCTCACAGATACGCAGTATTTT
D gene: .
V gene: TRBV5-5
J gene: TRBJ2-3
clone size: few

CDR3 protein: CASTQGNREETQYF
CDR3 DNA: TGTGCCAGCACCCAAGGGAACAGGGAAGAGACCCAGTACTTC
D gene: .
V gene: TRBV6-1
J gene: TRBJ2-5
clone size: .